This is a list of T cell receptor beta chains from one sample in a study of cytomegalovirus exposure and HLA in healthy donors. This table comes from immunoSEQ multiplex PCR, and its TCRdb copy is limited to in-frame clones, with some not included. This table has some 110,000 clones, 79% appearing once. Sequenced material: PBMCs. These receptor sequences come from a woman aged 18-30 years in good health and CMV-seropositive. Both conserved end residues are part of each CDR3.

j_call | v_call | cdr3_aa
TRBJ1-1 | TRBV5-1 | CASSLDIATEAFF
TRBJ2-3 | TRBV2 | CASRDPSGTSGRRWVTDTQYF
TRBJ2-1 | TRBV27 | CASSLYGNEQFF
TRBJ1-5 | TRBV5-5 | CASRVGTGLQPQHF
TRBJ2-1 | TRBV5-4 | CASSLNRNEQFF
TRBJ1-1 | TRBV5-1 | CASSEVDRGSTEAFF
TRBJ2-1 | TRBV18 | CASSPPRQGPNNEQFF
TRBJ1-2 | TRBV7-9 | CASSFQGAHYGYTF
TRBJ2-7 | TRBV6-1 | CASSWGLTYEQYF
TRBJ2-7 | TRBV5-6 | CASSLPDRATYEQYF
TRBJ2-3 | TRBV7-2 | CASSWSGSTDTQYF
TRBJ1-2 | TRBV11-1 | CASSPTLGSHYGYTF
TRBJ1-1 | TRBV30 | CAWSSQGQAFF
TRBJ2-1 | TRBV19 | CASSSSLGTGPYNEQFF